This T cell receptor beta chain was retrieved from a study of spatial heterogeneity in lung cancer. Study-level background: Each time, sequencing found more beta-chain sequences than alpha-chain sequences. Across the raw uncorrected reads, a unique TCR and UMI combination was observed, on average, more than ten times.

All TCR cDNA molecules were individually tagged with a unique molecular identifier. TCRdb processed the 5' RACE reads anew with MiXCR; each CDR3 protein has one entry. The sample shows roughly 60,000 distinct CDR3 sequences, 7.5% to 8.5% of them seen only once. Findings and caveats of the study: Ubiquitous expanded tumor TCRs showed up in blood more at resection than follow-up.

The CDR3 extends over 14 amino acids. Trimming took 4 bases from V and 9 from J, leaving 17 bases between them. CDR1 and CDR2 from the germline V gene are SGHRS and YFSETQ. As to this clonotype: Its cognate antigen is unknown.

Time point in this sample: sample taken at primary tumor resection. Tumor, nontumor lung or frozen PBMC supplied whole RNA, sequenced without sorting. The chain combines TRBV5-1 with TRBJ2-1; perhaps TRBD2 as D (6 bases). The source of this sequence is a female donor with early-stage non-small cell lung cancer. The sequences come from PBMCs, collected at surgery. The CDR3 region has the DNA TGCGCCAGCAGCGAGGAGGGTCCCCCGCGTGAGCAGTTCTTC. Protein: CASSEEGPPREQFF.